The 8 T cell receptor beta chains presented below share a single source sample, sequenced in a study of technical replicates of blood from several donors. Data came from immunoSEQ multiplex PCR; TCRdb stores just in-frame clones and leaves some out. Seen here are about 70,000 clones, approximately 94% observed once, and the top ten hold around 0.37%. Sequencing was done on a sample of T cells isolated from PBMCs. The source is a human donor in good health.

The rearrangement joins TRBV2 to TRBJ2-2, with D maybe TRBD2 (6 bases). V shed 7 bases and J shed 4 bases, with 10 bases lying between them. The CDR3 runs 13 residues. CDR1 SNHLY and CDR2 FYNNEI come from the germline V gene. The DNA of the CDR3 is TGTGCCAGCACGGAGGGTTTCACCGGGGAGCTGTTTTTT. Its translation: CASTEGFTGELFF. Full variable domain (missing parts from reference TRBV2 and TRBJ2-2): EPEVTQTPSHQVTQMGQEVILRCVPISNHLYFYWYRQILGQKVEFLVSFYNNEISEKSEIFDDQFSVERPDGSNFTLKIRSTKLEDSAMYFCASTEGFTGELFFGEGSRLTVL.

The chain has TRBV7-8 and TRBJ2-2; tentative D call: TRBD2 (6 bases). Germline V gene data show CDR1 as SGHVS and CDR2 as FQNEAQ. The CDR3 consists of 17 residues. Trimming cost V 3 bases and J 6 bases, with 20 bases left between them. CDR3 region: CASSLSAGKSVAGELFF. The CDR3 DNA reads TGTGCCAGCAGCTTGTCTGCGGGGAAGTCTGTGGCCGGGGAGCTGTTTTTT.

The genes are TRBV4-2 and TRBJ2-2; D possibly corresponds to TRBD2 (6 bases). Trimming left V 3 bases short and J 1 base short, with 15 bases between. Germline V gives CDR1 LGHNA, CDR2 YNFKEQ. The length of the CDR3 is 17 residues. The chain's CDR3 is CASSHTFGRRNTGELFF. CDR3 sequence (DNA): TGTGCCAGCAGCCATACCTTCGGGAGAAGGAACACCGGGGAGCTGTTTTTT.

V is TRBV5-1 and J is TRBJ1-1; 7 bases match TRBD1. The V gene's germline CDR1 is SGHRS and CDR2 YFSETQ. The CDR3 length is 13 residues. The ends lost 1 base at V and 7 bases at J; junction bases unmatched: 4. The CDR3 sequence is CASSLTGESEAFF. The CDR3 DNA is TGCGCCAGCAGCTTGACAGGGGAGAGTGAAGCTTTCTTT.

The rearrangement uses TRBV18 and TRBJ1-1; 8 nucleotides agree with TRBD1. Germline trimming cut 3 bases from V and 4 bases from J; bases unmatched to any gene: 7. This CDR3 contains 15 residues. Per germline, CDR1 KGHSH and CDR2 LQKENI. The CDR3 DNA reads as TGTGCCAGCTCACCGGTACAGGGGGTGGGCACTGAAGCTTTCTTT. Translation: CASSPVQGVGTEAFF. The variable domain in full, completed from reference TRBV18 and TRBJ1-1, reads NAGVMQNPRHLVRRRGQEARLRCSPMKGHSHVYWYRQLPEEGLKFMVYLQKENIIDESGMPKERFSAEFPKEGPSILRIQQVVRGDSAAYFCASSPVQGVGTEAFFGQGTRLTVV.

The rearrangement uses TRBV2 and TRBJ1-5; perhaps TRBD1 as D (5 bases). CDR3 length: 12 amino acids. V shed 8 bases and J shed 7 bases, with 12 bases lying between them. Looked up from germline, CDR1 is SNHLY and CDR2 is FYNNEI. CDR3 in amino acids: CASSGDGQPQHF. In DNA, the CDR3 is TGTGCCAGCTCGGGGGACGGACAGCCCCAGCATTTT.

V and J are TRBV10-3 and TRBJ1-2; D ambiguous. Germline V gene data show CDR1 as ENHRY and CDR2 as SYGVKD. This CDR3 is built from 12 residues. The V end was cut by 6 bases, the J end by 4 bases, with 9 bases between. As DNA, the CDR3 is TGTGCCATCAGCGAAACGGGCTATGGCTACACCTTC. This sequence encodes CAISETGYGYTF.

V and J are TRBV30 and TRBJ2-3; 9 bases line up with TRBD2. This CDR3 comprises 15 residues. With V trimmed by 3 bases and J by 4 bases, 8 bases remained unmatched. Germline CDR1 and CDR2: GTSNPN and SVGIG (reference sequence). The chain's CDR3 is CAWRMAGGQSDTQYF. The CDR3 DNA reads as TGTGCCTGGAGAATGGCGGGAGGGCAGTCAGATACGCAGTATTTT.